This T cell receptor delta chain originates from a study of human gamma delta and Vdelta1 T cells. The germline gives CDR1 TSWWSYY, CDR2 QGS. The germline V and J ends were trimmed by 1 base and 4 bases, with 19 bases remaining between them. This CDR3 is 17 amino acids long. TCRdb re-called the PCR reads with CATT. The table records several thousand delta-chain clones, 20% to 30% of them present only once. The TCR originated in a human donor in good health. The genes are TRDV1 and TRDJ1, with D unclear. Sequencing used naive CD27+ Vdelta1 gamma-delta T cells from blood. CDR3 sequence (DNA): TGTGCTCTTGGGGAACCCCGGGGCGGTAAGAATCACGATAAACTCATCTTT. Translating gives CALGEPRGGKNHDKLIF.